Following are 25 T cell receptor beta chains from one sample sequenced in a study of blood T cell repertoires in COVID-19. Clones were read by immunoSEQ multiplex PCR, and TCRdb kept only the in-frame ones, dropping some. The data hold over 15,000 clones, with about 88% observed a single time. The specimen was peripheral blood. The receptors stem from a man between 60 and 75 years old with acute or convalescent COVID-19.

The DNA of the CDR3 is TGTGCCAGCAGGGCTAGCGGGGGGGCGCGCAATGAGCAGTTCTTC. It encodes CASRASGGARNEQFF. The V and J genes are TRBV11-1 and TRBJ2-1, with TRBD2 identical over 12 bases. The V and J ends lost 6 bases and 6 bases, in that order; junction bases with no gene match: 6. CDR3 length equals 15 residues. The germline CDR1 and CDR2 sequences are SGHAT and FQDESV (reference sequence).

The J gene is TRBJ1-5, the V gene TRBV12-3 or TRBV12-4; D is uncertain. The V end was cut by 4 bases, the J end by 5 bases, with 6 bases between. The CDR3 totals 12 residues. Here the CDR3 reads CASSSPDQPQHF. The CDR3 DNA reads as TGTGCCAGCAGTTCACCGGATCAGCCCCAGCATTTT.

The rearrangement links TRBV19 to TRBJ2-2; D ambiguous. Germline CDR1 LNHDA, CDR2 SQIVND (reference sequence). This CDR3 comprises 12 residues. Trimming left V 4 bases short and J 8 bases short, with 8 bases between. The CDR3 loop is CASSRASGELFF. The CDR3 DNA is TGTGCCAGTAGTAGGGCGAGTGGGGAGCTGTTTTTT.

This chain connects TRBV11-2 to TRBJ2-7; D is unresolved. CDR1 SGHAT and CDR2 FQNNGV come from the germline V gene. With 5 bases removed from V and 3 bases from J, the gap between germline ends came to 5 bases. The CDR3 has 11 amino acids. CDR3 sequence reads: CASSTFYEQYF. The CDR3 DNA reads TGTGCCAGCAGCACATTCTACGAGCAGTACTTC.

The genes are TRBV25-1 and TRBJ2-5, with TRBD1 as a possible D gene (6 bases). Trimming removed 4 bases from V and 5 bases from J, with 20 bases in between. This CDR3 comprises 16 residues. CDR1 is MGHDK and CDR2 is SYGVNS in the germline V gene. In DNA form, the CDR3 reads TGTGCCAGCAGTGTCCCGAGTGACAGGAATGTGGAGACCCAGTACTTC. Translating it yields CASSVPSDRNVETQYF.

The V gene is TRBV28, the J gene TRBJ2-3, with D possibly being TRBD1 (6 bases). Trimming took 3 bases from V and 0 from J, leaving 16 bases between them. The CDR3 length is 17 residues. Looked up from germline, CDR1 is MDHEN and CDR2 is SYDVKM. The CDR3 here is CASSFSVGTPSTDTQYF. The CDR3, as DNA: TGTGCCAGCAGTTTTTCCGTTGGGACACCAAGCACAGATACGCAGTATTTT.

This chain joins TRBV5-6 and TRBJ1-2; no clear D. Trimming cost V 1 base and J 6 bases, with 16 bases left between them. The CDR3 is made up of 15 amino acids. Per the germline V gene, CDR1 is SGHDT and CDR2 is YYEEEE. The CDR3: CASSLRATQTNGYTF. Written as DNA, the CDR3 is TGTGCCAGCAGCTTGAGGGCAACCCAGACTAATGGCTACACCTTC.

V is TRBV11-2 and J is TRBJ2-6; TRBD1 matches at 8 bases. This CDR3 is 19 amino acids long. V lost 6 bases to trimming and J lost 0 bases; unmatched junction nucleotides: 13. CDR1 is SGHAT and CDR2 is FQNNGV in the germline V gene. The CDR3: CASSSFSGTGSSGANVLTF. The CDR3, as DNA: TGTGCCAGCAGTTCCTTCTCCGGGACAGGCTCCTCTGGGGCCAACGTCCTGACTTTC.

The rearrangement links TRBV5-6 to TRBJ1-2; D is unclear. V was pared by 3 bases and J by 4 bases, with 10 bases between. There are 13 residues in the CDR3. Germline loops: CDR1 SGHDT, CDR2 YYEEEE. The CDR3 nucleotides are TGTGCCAGCAGCTCGGAGGCGACCTATGGCTACACCTTC. Translation gives CASSSEATYGYTF.

This rearrangement joins TRBV28 to TRBJ2-1, with 12 bases fitting TRBD2. From germline, CDR1 is MDHEN and CDR2 SYDVKM. After removal of 2 bases from V and 7 bases from J, the junction contained 3 bases not matched to a gene. The CDR3 has 15 amino acids. DNA of the CDR3: TGTGCCAGCAGTTTACTAGCGGGGGGGCTTAATGAGCAGTTCTTC. It translates to CASSLLAGGLNEQFF.

This chain joins TRBV29-1 and TRBJ2-2; no reliable D call. Trimming removed 6 bases from V and 7 bases from J, with 12 bases in between. The CDR3 runs to 12 residues. The germline gives CDR1 SQVTM, CDR2 ANQGSEA. The CDR3 coding sequence is TGCAGCGTCCTCCGGAGAGGCGGGGAGCTGTTTTTT. It codes for CSVLRRGGELFF.

Remarks on this clone: This sample includes further DNA sequences coding for the same CDR3. The V gene is TRBV10-3, the J gene TRBJ1-1; no firm D call. The V gene lost 0 bases and the J gene lost 1 base, with 6 bases spanning the gap. This CDR3 region has 14 residues. In germline, CDR1 is ENHRY, CDR2 SYGVKD. CDR3 sequence (DNA): TGTGCCATCAGTGAGTCGAGAGGGAACACTGAAGCTTTCTTT. This gives the protein CAISESRGNTEAFF.

The chain is built from TRBV3-1 (or the pseudogene TRBV3-2) and TRBJ2-2, with D unclear. V was shortened by 0 bases and J by 1 base, with 6 bases between the two germline ends. Germline V lookup: CDR1 LGHDT, CDR2 YNNKEL (reference sequence). This CDR3 is 15 amino acids long. The CDR3: CASSQDEQNTGELFF. The CDR3 DNA reads TGTGCCAGCAGCCAAGACGAACAGAACACCGGGGAGCTGTTTTTT.

The CDR3, as DNA: TGTGCCATCAAAGCAGGAACTAATGAAAAACTGTTTTTT. Translation: CAIKAGTNEKLFF. The V gene is TRBV10-3, the J gene TRBJ1-4; D call uncertain. Between the trimmed V and J ends, which lost 7 bases and 1 base, there was a span of 7 bases. Germline V lookup: CDR1 ENHRY, CDR2 SYGVKD. The CDR3 spans 13 residues.

The chain carries TRBV13 and TRBJ1-3; D not resolved. The V gene's germline CDR1 is PRHDT and CDR2 FYEKMQ (reference sequence). The CDR3 has 15 amino acids. The V end was cut by 0 bases, the J end by 2 bases, with 8 bases between. The CDR3 here is CASSLGEGPGNTIYF. The DNA for the CDR3 is TGTGCCAGCAGCTTAGGGGAGGGCCCTGGAAACACCATATATTTT.

The genes are TRBV6-1 and TRBJ2-2, with D tentatively TRBD1 (5 bases). V dropped 3 bases and J dropped 8 bases, with 10 bases sitting between them. The CDR3 runs to 13 residues. The germline V gene encodes CDR1 MNHNS and CDR2 SASEGT. CDR3 DNA: TGTGCCAGCAGTGAGACAGCCCCTGGGGAGCTGTTTTTT. It codes for CASSETAPGELFF.

This sequence joins TRBV6-2 or TRBV6-3 and TRBJ2-7; TRBD2 aligns across 7 bases. With 3 bases clipped from V and 4 bases from J, the junction kept 6 bases outside the gene matches. From germline, CDR1 is MNHEY and CDR2 SVGEGT. CDR3 length: 14 residues. The CDR3: CASSYSSGVYEQYF. The CDR3 DNA reads as TGTGCCAGCAGTTATAGCAGCGGGGTGTACGAGCAGTACTTC.

V is TRBV19 and J is TRBJ1-4, with D unresolved. Germline V gene data show CDR1 as LNHDA and CDR2 as SQIVND (reference sequence). Between the trimmed V and J ends, which lost 6 bases and 5 bases, there was a span of 7 bases. CDR3 size: 12 residues. CDR3 coding DNA: TGTGCCAGTAGCCTCGGGAATGAAAAACTGTTTTTT. It translates to CASSLGNEKLFF.

The chain couples TRBV10-1 to TRBJ2-3, with D perhaps matching TRBD2 (6 bases). The V end was cut by 6 bases, the J end by 2 bases, with 12 bases between. The CDR3 consists of 14 residues. Germline values: CDR1 WNHNN, CDR2 SYGVQD (reference sequence). The CDR3 region is CASSPSAYTDTQYF. CDR3 DNA sequence: TGCGCCAGCAGCCCTAGCGCCTACACAGATACGCAGTATTTT.

The chain carries TRBV7-9 and TRBJ2-7; 8 positions match TRBD1. Germline assignment: CDR1 SEHNR and CDR2 FQNEAQ (reference sequence). There are 16 residues in the CDR3. J gave up 0 bases and V 5 bases, and 9 bases lay outside the gene matches. The CDR3 here is CASSQILTGGSYEQYF. CDR3 nucleotide sequence: TGTGCCAGCAGCCAAATACTTACAGGGGGCTCCTACGAGCAGTACTTC.

The chain links TRBV28 to TRBJ1-2, with D hard to call. Trimming stripped 4 bases from V and 3 bases from J, with 12 bases between. In germline, CDR1 is MDHEN, CDR2 SYDVKM. This CDR3 spans 14 amino acids. CDR3 residues: CASSSTGAYYGYTF. The CDR3, as DNA: TGTGCCAGCAGTTCGACGGGAGCTTACTATGGCTACACCTTC.

This chain connects TRBV6-5 to TRBJ1-5, with D tentatively TRBD1 (5 bases). The germline gives CDR1 MNHEY, CDR2 SVGAGI. The CDR3 totals 15 residues. V was trimmed by 6 bases and J by 2 bases, leaving 14 bases between them. In DNA form, the CDR3 reads TGTGCCAGCAGCAAGGGGTATGCGGGCAATCAGCCCCAGCATTTT. Translated: CASSKGYAGNQPQHF.

CDR3 protein: CASSLNEGSYNEQFF. Written as DNA, the CDR3 is TGCGCCAGCAGCTTGAATGAGGGATCCTACAATGAGCAGTTCTTC. This chain joins TRBV5-1 and TRBJ2-1, with D possibly matching TRBD2 (5 bases). V gave up 1 base and J gave up 1 base, with 9 bases separating them. The germline V gene has CDR1 SGHRS and CDR2 YFSETQ. The CDR3 is made up of 15 amino acids.

This chain connects TRBV6-5 to TRBJ2-1; tentative D call: TRBD2 (6 bases). V was clipped by 6 bases and J by 2 bases, with 14 bases between them. CDR3 length: 15 amino acids. Germline V lookup: CDR1 MNHEY, CDR2 SVGAGI. The CDR3 region has the DNA TGTGCCAGCAGGGCAGACAGACTAGCCTACAATGAGCAGTTCTTC. Its translation is CASRADRLAYNEQFF.

This sequence joins TRBV19 and TRBJ1-1, with D possibly TRBD1 on 5 matching bases. The CDR3 length is 15 residues. The V gene lost 7 bases and the J gene lost 1 base, with 16 bases spanning the gap. Germline V lookup: CDR1 LNHDA, CDR2 SQIVND (reference sequence). The CDR3 here is CASTKGGARNTEAFF. In DNA, the CDR3 is TGTGCCAGTACGAAGGGAGGGGCGAGGAACACTGAAGCTTTCTTT.